This T cell receptor beta chain was captured in a study of cytomegalovirus exposure and HLA in healthy donors. CDR3 size: 16 residues. Per the germline V gene, CDR1 is SGHRS and CDR2 is YFSETQ. V was cut by 0 bases and J by 3 bases, with 16 bases left in between. This PCR relied on a set of 60 Vbeta primers and 13 Jbeta primers. Libraries were prepared by immunoSEQ multiplex PCR; TCRdb keeps only in-frame clonotypes and omits some of them. Of about 270,000 clones listed, under 80% are singletons. The material sequenced was PBMCs. The V and J genes are TRBV5-1 and TRBJ2-7, with D perhaps matching TRBD1 (5 bases). This clonotype was sampled from a female donor in good health and CMV-seronegative. The CDR3 DNA is TGCGCCAGCAGCTTGGACCCCTCAGGGATCGGCTACGAGCAGTACTTC. Protein sequence: CASSLDPSGIGYEQYF.